This TCR beta chain was captured in a study of spatial heterogeneity in lung cancer. Broader study findings: Ubiquitous, expanded tumor-derived TCRs were more frequently observed in blood at resection than at follow-up.

Unique molecular identifiers, one per molecule, were present on every TCR cDNA molecule. TCRdb recomputed calls from the 5' RACE reads with MiXCR, one row per CDR3 protein. The table shows about 100,000 distinct CDR3 sequences, with roughly a fifth occurring only once. Comment on this clonotype: Its antigen is not known.

The sample's time point: blood at routine non-recurrence follow-up after resection. The germline V gene encodes CDR1 GTSNPN and CDR2 SVGIG (reference sequence). The CDR3 has 16 residues. Trimming removed 4 bases at V and 3 bases at J, with 21 bases between. This clonotype originated in a male donor with early-stage non-small cell lung cancer. The source material was PBMCs, sampled at follow-up. This sequence joins TRBV30 and TRBJ1-1, with D possibly TRBD1 on 5 matching bases. CDR3 nucleotide sequence: TGTGCCTGGAAGGGTAACCGCTGGGGAGGGGACACTGAAGCTTTCTTT. This codes for CAWKGNRWGGDTEAFF.